This T cell receptor (beta chain) was sequenced during a study of vaccination and CD4 T cells after COVID-19 (dated by TCRdb to 2022 to 2024). Regarding the study in general: Convalescent patients had a positive SARS-CoV-2 result on nasal swab PCR, and of these patients, some ten had mild disease and one had severe disease. In control cultures, a CEFX viral epitope pool was used as positive control, an HIV-1 Nef peptide pool was used as negative control, or no peptide was added. Post-COVID blood samples were collected from convalescent patients a median of around 100 days after diagnosis, with a range of roughly 35 to 161 days. Participants got two doses of the Pfizer-BioNTech BNT162b2 vaccine (n=8) or two doses of the Moderna mRNA-1273 vaccine (n=2). Post-vaccine blood samples were taken a median of 72 days after the second vaccine dose, with a range of 14 to 241 days. Three convalescent patients gave samples both early after vaccination (day 14) and late after vaccination (days 161 to 241). In 10 COVID-19 convalescent patients and a few infection-naive healthy vaccine recipients, the spike-specific CD4+ TCR repertoire before mRNA vaccination was compared with the repertoire after mRNA vaccination. Overlapping spike peptide pools from SARS-CoV-2 and from the common cold coronaviruses HCoV-NL63, HCoV-OC43 and HCoV-229E were used as culture stimuli. In the convalescent cohort there were six males and four females, among whom were two Hispanic individuals, seven Caucasians, two Asians and one multiracial person. What the study reported, not specific to this receptor: Among the post-vaccine SARS-CoV-2-reactive clones in convalescent patients, a median 86.3% showed up only after vaccination, which suggests vaccine-specific priming. Only a relatively small number of convalescent patients were included in the study, and early timepoints following natural infection were not analyzed. Of the vaccine-specific clones found in convalescent patients, nearly all (304 of 307) were mono-reactive for SARS-CoV-2 spike instead of being cross-reactive with common cold coronaviruses. The median count of SARS-CoV-2-reactive clonotypes went up from under 25 after infection to 38 after vaccination, although the change was not significant.

The sample's time point label is to be understood as: late sampling 161 to 241 days after vaccination in a few convalescent patients. The sample's treatment or condition, from its label and the paper: approximately 9-day PBMC culture with coronavirus spike peptide pools or control peptides (ViraFEST assay). The ViraFEST assay was used in the study, in which antigen-specific T cells were expanded with peptide pools and expanded clonotypes were subsequently identified by TCR sequencing. The convalescent patients' positive SARS-CoV-2 PCR tests were from March to December 2020, which was before the Alpha, Beta and Delta variants emerged in the United States. Each well held two million PBMCs cultured with around 10 ug/ml peptide pools in IMDM containing approximately 5% human AB serum and around 10 IU/ml IL-2. Half of the culture medium was replaced with fresh IL-2-containing medium on days 3 and 7. After 9 to 11 days of culture, CD4+ T cells were isolated by negative selection with the EasySep CD4+ T cell isolation kit. Ficoll-Paque Plus gradient centrifugation was used to isolate PBMCs from whole blood, and the isolated PBMCs were then either used fresh or cryopreserved at -140C. Culture conditions were generally each tested in triplicate wells.

Library construction relied on PCR. At the Johns Hopkins FTIC core, DNA from the cultured CD4+ T cells underwent TCR sequencing with the Oncomine TCR Beta short-read assay. The QIAamp micro DNA kit was used to extract genomic DNA from the cultured CD4+ T cells. Oncomine TCR Beta libraries from cultured CD4+ T cells were pooled with unique dual indexes and sequenced on an Illumina iSeq 100. As for how the authors treated the data: Non-productive sequences were removed, and CDR3s not starting with C, not ending with F or W, or shorter than 7 amino acids were discarded. Antigen-specific clonotypes were identified with the MANAFEST web application by comparing peptide-stimulated wells with reference and other culture wells. For a clone to be called positive, the clone needed an FDR below 0.05, an odds ratio above 5, and a productive frequency above 0.1% in at least two of three replicate wells. Clonotypes that were significantly expanded in both SARS-CoV-2 spike wells and at least one common cold coronavirus spike condition were defined as cross-reactive. Levenshtein distances (stringdist) and unrooted phylogenetic trees (ape) in R version 3.6.1 were used to assess CDR3 homology. TCRdb reprocessing: public reads trimmed at Q25 with fastp, clones called with MiXCR, in-frame beta chains kept. Records with the same CDR3 protein are collapsed into one entry carrying the most frequent genes and DNA. TCRdb, not the authors, supplied the V and J calls. The sample table shows some 21,000 distinct CDR3 sequences, and roughly 43% are seen once. Clones ranked in the top ten supply around 5.2% of the sample.

This clonotype showed up just a few times. The antigen it recognizes is unknown. Base qualities were left out, and no much larger clone turns up one base away. The sequencing used CD4+ T cells from blood, cultured in vitro, collected about 7 months after SARS-CoV-2 vaccination. The TCR sequence derives from a human donor who had recovered from COVID-19.

CDR3 protein: CATSRGPGSGSTGELFF. The bases are TGTGCCACCAGCAGAGGCCCCGGGAGCGGGAGCACCGGGGAGCTGTTTTTT. This chain is built from TRBV15 and TRBJ2-2, with 8 bases in between that match TRBD2. The CDR3 starts with the cysteine, ends with the phenylalanine, and has 17 residues. The retained sequence is limited to the CDR3, 51 bases, with the frame set at the first base. Trimming leaves V shorter by 1 base and J shorter by 4 bases, with the junction holding 8 bases beyond the gene matches. Sequences LNHNV (CDR1) and YYDKDF (CDR2) are obtained from the germline V gene (reference sequence).